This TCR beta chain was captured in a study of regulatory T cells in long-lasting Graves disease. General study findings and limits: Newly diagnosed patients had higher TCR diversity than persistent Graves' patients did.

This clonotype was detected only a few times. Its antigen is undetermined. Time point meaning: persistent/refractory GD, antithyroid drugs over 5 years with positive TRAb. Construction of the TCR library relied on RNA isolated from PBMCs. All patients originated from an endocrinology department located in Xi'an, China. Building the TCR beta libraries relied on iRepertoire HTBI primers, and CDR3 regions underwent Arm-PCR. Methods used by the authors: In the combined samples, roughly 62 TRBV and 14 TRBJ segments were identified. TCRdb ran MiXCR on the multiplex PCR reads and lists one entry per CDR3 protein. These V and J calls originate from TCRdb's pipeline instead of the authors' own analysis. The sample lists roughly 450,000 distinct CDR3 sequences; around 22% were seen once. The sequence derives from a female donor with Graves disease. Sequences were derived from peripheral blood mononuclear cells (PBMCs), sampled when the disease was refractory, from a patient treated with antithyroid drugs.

CDR3 loop: CASSLGLAGGIYEQYF. The CDR3 coding sequence is TGTGCCAGCAGCTTAGGTCTAGCGGGAGGGATTTACGAGCAGTACTTC. The V gene is TRBV7-2, the J gene TRBJ2-7; 12 bases agree with TRBD2. V lost 1 base, J lost 4 bases, and 5 bases stayed unmatched. The germline V gene encodes CDR1 SGHTA and CDR2 FQGNSA. The CDR3 has 16 amino acids. The complete variable domain, with remaining parts taken from reference TRBV7-2 and TRBJ2-7, reads GAGVSQSPSNKVTEKGKDVELRCDPISGHTALYWYRQSLGQGLEFLIYFQGNSAPDKSGLPSDRFSAERTGGSVSTLTIQRTQQEDSAVYLCASSLGLAGGIYEQYFGPGTRLTVT.